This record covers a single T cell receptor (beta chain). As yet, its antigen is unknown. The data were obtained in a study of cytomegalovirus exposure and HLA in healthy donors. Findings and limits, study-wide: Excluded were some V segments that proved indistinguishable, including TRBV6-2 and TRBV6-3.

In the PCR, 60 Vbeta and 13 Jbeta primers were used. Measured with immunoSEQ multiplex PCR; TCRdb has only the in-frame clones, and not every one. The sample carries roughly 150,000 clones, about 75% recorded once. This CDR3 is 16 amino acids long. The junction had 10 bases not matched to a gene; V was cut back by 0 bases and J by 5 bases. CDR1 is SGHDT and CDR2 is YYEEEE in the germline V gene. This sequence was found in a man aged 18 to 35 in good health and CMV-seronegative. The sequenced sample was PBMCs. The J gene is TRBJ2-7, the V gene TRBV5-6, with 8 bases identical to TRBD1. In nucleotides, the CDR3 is TGTGCCAGCAGCTTGGGACAGGGGAGGCCTAGTGACGAGCAGTACTTC. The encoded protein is CASSLGQGRPSDEQYF.